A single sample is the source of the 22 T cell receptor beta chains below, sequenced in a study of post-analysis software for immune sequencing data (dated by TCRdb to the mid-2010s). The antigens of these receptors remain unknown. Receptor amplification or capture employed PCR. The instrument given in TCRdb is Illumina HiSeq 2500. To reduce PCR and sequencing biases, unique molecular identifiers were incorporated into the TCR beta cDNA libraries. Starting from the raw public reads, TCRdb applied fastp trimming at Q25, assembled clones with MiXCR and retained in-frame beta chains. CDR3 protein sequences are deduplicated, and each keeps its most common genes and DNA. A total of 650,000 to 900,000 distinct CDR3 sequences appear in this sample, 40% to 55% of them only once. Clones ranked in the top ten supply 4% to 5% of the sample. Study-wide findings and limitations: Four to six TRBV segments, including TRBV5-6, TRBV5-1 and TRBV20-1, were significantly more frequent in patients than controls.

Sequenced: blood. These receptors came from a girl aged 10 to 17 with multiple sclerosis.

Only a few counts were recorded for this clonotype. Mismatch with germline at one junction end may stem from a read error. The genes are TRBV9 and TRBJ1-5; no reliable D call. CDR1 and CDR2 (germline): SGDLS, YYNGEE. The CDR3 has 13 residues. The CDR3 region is CASSVGSYQPQHF. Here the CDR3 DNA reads TGTGCCAGCAGCGTAGGTAGCTATCAGCCCCAGCATTTT.

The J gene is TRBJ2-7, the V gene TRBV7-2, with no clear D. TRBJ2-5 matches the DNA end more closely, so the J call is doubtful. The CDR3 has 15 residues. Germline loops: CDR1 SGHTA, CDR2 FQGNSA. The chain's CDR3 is CASSLYGRKGETQYF. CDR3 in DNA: TGTGCCAGCAGCTTATACGGTCGGAAAGGGGAGACCCAGTACTTC.

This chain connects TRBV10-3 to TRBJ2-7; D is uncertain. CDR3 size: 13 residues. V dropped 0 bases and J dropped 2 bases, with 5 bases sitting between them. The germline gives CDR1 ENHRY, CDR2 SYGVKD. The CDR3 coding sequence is TGTGCCATCAGTGAGTCGTGGACCTACGAGCAGTACTTC. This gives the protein CAISESWTYEQYF.

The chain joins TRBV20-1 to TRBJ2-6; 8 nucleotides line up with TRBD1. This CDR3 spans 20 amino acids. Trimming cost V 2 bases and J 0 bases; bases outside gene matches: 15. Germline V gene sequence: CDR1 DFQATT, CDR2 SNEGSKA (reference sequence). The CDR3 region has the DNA TGCAGTGCTAGAACGACGGAGGCAGGGGGCTCTAGCTCTGGGGCCAACGTCCTGACTTTC. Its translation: CSARTTEAGGSSSGANVLTF.

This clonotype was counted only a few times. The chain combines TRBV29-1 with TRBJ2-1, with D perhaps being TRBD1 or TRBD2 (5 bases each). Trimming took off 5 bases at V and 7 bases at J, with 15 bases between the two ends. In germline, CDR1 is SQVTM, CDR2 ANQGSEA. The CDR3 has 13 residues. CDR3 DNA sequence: TGCAGCGTTCCCGGGACGAACAGTAATGAGCAGTTCTTC. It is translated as CSVPGTNSNEQFF.

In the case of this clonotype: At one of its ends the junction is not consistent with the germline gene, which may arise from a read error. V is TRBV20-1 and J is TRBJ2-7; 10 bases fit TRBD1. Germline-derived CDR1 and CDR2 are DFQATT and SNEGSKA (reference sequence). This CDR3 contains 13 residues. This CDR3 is CSARAGQGHELYF. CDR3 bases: TGCAGTGCTAGGGCGGGACAGGGGCACGAGCTGTACTTC.

In DNA form, the CDR3 reads TGTGCCAGCAGCTTAGTTCTAGCGGTAGCCACAGATACGCAGTATTTT. It is translated as CASSLVLAVATDTQYF. V usage is TRBV7-9 and J usage is TRBJ2-3, with TRBD2 matching over 7 bases. Germline V gene lookup returns CDR1 SEHNR and CDR2 FQNEAQ (reference sequence). This CDR3 has 16 amino acids. With 1 base clipped from V and 2 bases from J, the junction kept 6 bases outside the gene matches.

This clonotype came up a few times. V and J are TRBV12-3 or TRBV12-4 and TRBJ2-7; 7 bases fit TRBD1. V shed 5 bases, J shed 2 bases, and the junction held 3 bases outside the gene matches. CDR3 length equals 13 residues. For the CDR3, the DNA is TGTGCCAGCAGTAAAGGGGGCACCTACGAGCAGTACTTC. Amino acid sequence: CASSKGGTYEQYF.

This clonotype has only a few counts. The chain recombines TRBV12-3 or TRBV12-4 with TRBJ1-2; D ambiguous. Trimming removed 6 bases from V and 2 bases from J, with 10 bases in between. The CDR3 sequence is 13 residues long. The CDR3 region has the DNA TGTGCCAGCAGGTACTTGGAGAACTATGGCTACACCTTC. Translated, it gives CASRYLENYGYTF.

CDR3 sequence: CATSRDTLSSYGYTF. CDR3 in DNA: TGTGCCACCAGCAGAGACACCCTTTCTAGCTATGGCTACACCTTC. The chain links TRBV15 to TRBJ1-2; no clear D. This CDR3 has 15 amino acids. V was trimmed by 0 bases and J by 4 bases, leaving 12 bases between them. CDR1 is LNHNV, CDR2 YYDKDF, per germline (reference sequence).

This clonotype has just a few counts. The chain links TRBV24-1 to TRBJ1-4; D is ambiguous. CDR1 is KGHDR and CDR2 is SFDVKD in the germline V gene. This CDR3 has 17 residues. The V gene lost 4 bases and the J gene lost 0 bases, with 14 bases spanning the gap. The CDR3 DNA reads TGTGCCACCAGTGACCTCCTCGGGGAGGCAACTAATGAAAAACTGTTTTTT. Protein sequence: CATSDLLGEATNEKLFF.

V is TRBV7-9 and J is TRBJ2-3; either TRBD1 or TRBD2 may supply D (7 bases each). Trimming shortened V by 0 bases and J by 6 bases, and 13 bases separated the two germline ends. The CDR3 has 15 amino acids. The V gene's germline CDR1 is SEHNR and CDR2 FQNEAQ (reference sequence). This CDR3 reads CASSLAPGGEDTQYF. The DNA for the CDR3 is TGTGCCAGCAGCTTAGCCCCAGGGGGGGAGGATACGCAGTATTTT.

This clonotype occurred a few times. CDR3 region: CSALGGLSSYEQYF. The CDR3 coding sequence is TGCAGTGCCCTCGGAGGGCTTAGCTCCTACGAGCAGTACTTC. This sequence joins TRBV20-1 and TRBJ2-7; D perhaps matches TRBD2 (6 bases). The CDR3 loop spans 14 amino acids. Germline-derived CDR1 and CDR2 are DFQATT and SNEGSKA (reference sequence). Trimming shortened V by 6 bases and J by 0 bases, and 15 bases separated the two germline ends.

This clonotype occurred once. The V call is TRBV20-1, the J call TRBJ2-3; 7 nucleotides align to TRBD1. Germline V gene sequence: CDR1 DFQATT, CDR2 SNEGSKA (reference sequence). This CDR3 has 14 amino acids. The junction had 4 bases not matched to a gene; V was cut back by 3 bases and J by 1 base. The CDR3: CSASNRGGTDTQYF. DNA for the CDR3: TGCAGTGCTAGCAACAGGGGCGGCACAGATACGCAGTATTTT.

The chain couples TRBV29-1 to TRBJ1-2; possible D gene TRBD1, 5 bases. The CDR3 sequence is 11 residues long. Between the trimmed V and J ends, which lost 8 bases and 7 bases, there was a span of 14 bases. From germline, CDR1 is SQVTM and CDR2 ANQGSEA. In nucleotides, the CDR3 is TGCAGCTCCCTGAGTGGGGGTGGCTACACCTTC. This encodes CSSLSGGGYTF.

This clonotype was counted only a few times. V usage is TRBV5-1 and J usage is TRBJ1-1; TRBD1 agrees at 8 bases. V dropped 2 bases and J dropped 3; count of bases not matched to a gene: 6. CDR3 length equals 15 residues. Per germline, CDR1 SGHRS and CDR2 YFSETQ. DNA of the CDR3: TGCGCCAGCAGCTTCCAGGGGGCTAGAGACACTGAAGCTTTCTTT. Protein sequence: CASSFQGARDTEAFF. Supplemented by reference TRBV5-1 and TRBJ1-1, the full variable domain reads KAGVTQTPRYLIKTRGQQVTLSCSPISGHRSVSWYQQTPGQGLQFLFEYFSETQRNKGNFPGRFSGRQFSNSRSEMNVSTLELGDSALYLCASSFQGARDTEAFFGQGTRLTVV.

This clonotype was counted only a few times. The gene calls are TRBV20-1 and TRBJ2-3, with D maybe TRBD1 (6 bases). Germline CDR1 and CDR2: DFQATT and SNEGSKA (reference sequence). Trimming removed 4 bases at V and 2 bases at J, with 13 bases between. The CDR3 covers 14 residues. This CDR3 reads CSAITTGYTDTQYF. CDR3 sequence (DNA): TGCAGTGCTATCACGACAGGTTACACAGATACGCAGTATTTT.

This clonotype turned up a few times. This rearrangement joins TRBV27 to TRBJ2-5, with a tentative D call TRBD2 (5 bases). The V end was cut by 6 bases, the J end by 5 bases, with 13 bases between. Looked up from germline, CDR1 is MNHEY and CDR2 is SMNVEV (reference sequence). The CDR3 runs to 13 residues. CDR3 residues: CASRERDRETQYF. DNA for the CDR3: TGTGCCAGCAGGGAGAGGGATCGGGAGACCCAGTACTTC.

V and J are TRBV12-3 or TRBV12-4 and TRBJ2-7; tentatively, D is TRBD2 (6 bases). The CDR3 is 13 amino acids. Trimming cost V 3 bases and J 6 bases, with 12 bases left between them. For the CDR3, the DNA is TGTGCCAGCAGTTTGGGCGGGGCGACCGAGCAGTACTTC. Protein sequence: CASSLGGATEQYF.

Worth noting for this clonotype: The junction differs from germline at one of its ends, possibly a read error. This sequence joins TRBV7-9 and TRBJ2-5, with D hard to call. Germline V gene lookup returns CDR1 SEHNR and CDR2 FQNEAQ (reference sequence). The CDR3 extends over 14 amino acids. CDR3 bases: TGCGCCAGCAGCTTAGGTCGGACCCGGGAGACCCAGTACTTC. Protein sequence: CASSLGRTRETQYF.

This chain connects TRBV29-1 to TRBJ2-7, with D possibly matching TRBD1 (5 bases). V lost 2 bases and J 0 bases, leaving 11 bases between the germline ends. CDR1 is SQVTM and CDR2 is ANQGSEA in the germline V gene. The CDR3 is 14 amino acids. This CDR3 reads CSVEKPDSSYEQYF. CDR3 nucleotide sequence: TGCAGCGTTGAAAAACCAGACAGCTCCTACGAGCAGTACTTC.

CDR3 loop: CASSSRTGGLNIQYF. DNA for the CDR3: TGTGCCAGCAGTTCCAGGACAGGGGGCTTAAACATTCAGTACTTC. The J gene is TRBJ2-4, the V gene TRBV28, with TRBD1 identical over 11 bases. This CDR3 is 15 amino acids long. After removal of 4 bases from V and 6 bases from J, the junction contained 5 bases not matched to a gene. Germline CDR1 reads MDHEN; CDR2 reads SYDVKM.